The 10 T cell receptor beta chains reported below all come from one sample, sequenced in a study of cytomegalovirus exposure and HLA in healthy donors. Use of 60 Vbeta and 13 Jbeta primers characterized the PCR. The assay was immunoSEQ multiplex PCR, and TCRdb's table has in-frame clones only and misses some. The table records 210,000 or so clones, more than 70% of them present only once. Source material: PBMCs. These receptors were obtained from a boy aged 10-17 years in good health and CMV-seronegative.

This sequence joins TRBV2 and TRBJ1-3; D is possibly TRBD1 (5 bases). Trimming took off 5 bases at V and 0 bases at J, with 11 bases between the two ends. The V gene's germline CDR1 is SNHLY and CDR2 FYNNEI. CDR3 length: 15 residues. The CDR3 here is CASSPDRSSGNTIYF. CDR3 nucleotides: TGTGCCAGCAGTCCCGACAGAAGCTCTGGAAACACCATATATTTT.

The gene calls are TRBV29-1 and TRBJ1-1; D is ambiguous. With 4 bases removed from V and 6 bases from J, the gap between germline ends came to 15 bases. This CDR3 comprises 13 residues. CDR1 is SQVTM, CDR2 ANQGSEA, per germline. CDR3 in DNA: TGCAGCGTTGGGAGGAAGGGAACGCCTGAAGCTTTCTTT. Translating it yields CSVGRKGTPEAFF.

V gene TRBV27 combines with J gene TRBJ2-7, with TRBD1 identical over 7 bases. Germline assignment: CDR1 MNHEY and CDR2 SMNVEV (reference sequence). The CDR3 sequence is 13 residues long. V shed 0 bases and J 6 bases; nucleotides not matched to a gene: 2. The CDR3 region has the DNA TGTGCCAGCAGTTTATCAGGGGGCAGCGAGCAGTACTTC. Amino acid sequence: CASSLSGGSEQYF.

CDR3 in DNA: TGTGCCAGCTCTCTTGGGGCAGAGAGACAAGCTTTCTTT. Translation: CASSLGAERQAFF. The chain joins TRBV27 to TRBJ1-1; D is possibly TRBD1 (5 bases). The germline V and J ends were trimmed by 8 bases and 9 bases, with 19 bases remaining between them. Germline lookup yields CDR1 MNHEY and CDR2 SMNVEV (reference sequence). This CDR3 has 13 amino acids.

V gene TRBV15 combines with J gene TRBJ1-5; D is undetermined. V was shortened by 2 bases and J by 1 base, with 6 bases between the two germline ends. CDR1 is LNHNV and CDR2 is YYDKDF in the germline V gene (reference sequence). The CDR3 runs to 14 residues. The CDR3 sequence: CATSRPGSNQPQHF. The CDR3 DNA reads TGTGCCACCAGCAGACCGGGGAGCAATCAGCCCCAGCATTTT.

The V and J genes are TRBV5-1 and TRBJ1-3, with TRBD1 as a possible D gene (5 bases). CDR1 and CDR2 from the germline V gene are SGHRS and YFSETQ. The CDR3 contains 15 residues. V shed 4 bases and J shed 2 bases, with 13 bases lying between them. The CDR3 spells CASSLRDGAGNTIYF. CDR3 sequence (DNA): TGCGCCAGCAGCCTGCGGGACGGAGCTGGAAACACCATATATTTT. Supplemented by reference TRBV5-1 and TRBJ1-3, the full variable domain reads KAGVTQTPRYLIKTRGQQVTLSCSPISGHRSVSWYQQTPGQGLQFLFEYFSETQRNKGNFPGRFSGRQFSNSRSEMNVSTLELGDSALYLCASSLRDGAGNTIYFGEGSWLTVV.

The chain employs TRBV6-1 and TRBJ2-7; 10 nucleotides match TRBD2. The V segment lost 7 bases and the J segment 1 base; nucleotides outside the gene matches: 4. The CDR3 has 14 amino acids. Germline V lookup: CDR1 MNHNS, CDR2 SASEGT. CDR3 sequence: CASKRTSGSYEQYF. The CDR3 DNA reads as TGTGCCAGCAAGAGGACTAGCGGATCCTACGAGCAGTACTTC.

The chain uses TRBV4-2 and TRBJ1-5; TRBD1 is a possible D gene (5 bases). This CDR3 spans 16 amino acids. Trimming cost V 0 bases and J 7 bases, with 16 bases left between them. Germline assignment: CDR1 LGHNA and CDR2 YNFKEQ. CDR3 region: CASSQDSGWGGQPQHF. For the CDR3, the DNA is TGTGCCAGCAGCCAAGATTCAGGTTGGGGGGGACAGCCCCAGCATTTT.

This chain joins TRBV5-4 and TRBJ1-2; 7 bases are shared with TRBD1. The germline V gene has CDR1 SGHNT and CDR2 YYREEE (reference sequence). The CDR3 extends over 14 amino acids. J was trimmed by 5 bases and V by 4 bases; bases with no gene match: 8. CDR3 coding DNA: TGTGCCAGCAGCCCAAGGGGACAGTTATATGGCTACACCTTC. It translates to CASSPRGQLYGYTF.

This chain links TRBV6-5 with TRBJ1-6; no clear D gene. CDR3 size: 15 residues. Germline CDR1 reads MNHEY; CDR2 reads SVGAGI. The V end was cut by 3 bases, the J end by 4 bases, with 10 bases between. CDR3 DNA sequence: TGTGCCAGCAGTTATGGCGGGGAGTATAATTCACCCCTCCACTTT. Encoded protein: CASSYGGEYNSPLHF.